The 20 T cell receptor beta chains below come from one sample, sequenced in a study of identical twins. Via MiXCR, TCRdb re-called the 5' RACE reads, giving one row per CDR3 protein. The table has approximately 260,000 distinct CDR3 sequences, about 8.3% seen once. The same sample was also studied in work on yellow fever vaccine responses in identical twins.

The sequencing sample was made of CD8+ T cells sorted from blood. The receptors here all came from a young woman in good health.

This clonotype has only a few counts. CDR3 sequence reads: CSAVTPTYEQYF. CDR3 coding DNA: TGCAGCGCTGTGACACCTACCTACGAGCAGTACTTC. The V and J genes are TRBV29-1 and TRBJ2-7, with D hard to call. Per the germline V gene, CDR1 is SQVTM and CDR2 is ANQGSEA. Between the trimmed V and J ends, which lost 7 bases and 2 bases, there was a span of 12 bases. The CDR3 is 12 residues long.

The chain is built from TRBV7-2 and TRBJ2-7; 7 nucleotides line up with TRBD2. The CDR3 loop spans 14 amino acids. Germline-derived CDR1 and CDR2 are SGHTA and FQGNSA. Trimming took 1 base from V and 3 from J; bases not matched to a gene: 3. CDR3 bases: TGTGCCAGCAGCTTAGAGCGGGGTAACTACGAGCAGTACTTC. This encodes CASSLERGNYEQYF.

This clonotype appeared many times. The V call is TRBV5-1, the J call TRBJ2-5, with a weak D call TRBD2 (6 bases). Germline assignment: CDR1 SGHRS and CDR2 YFSETQ. This CDR3 region has 15 residues. V was cut by 5 bases and J by 1 base, with 15 bases left in between. CDR3 sequence reads: CASREDLASQETQYF. For the CDR3, the DNA is TGCGCCAGCAGAGAGGACCTAGCGTCCCAAGAGACCCAGTACTTC.

With regard to this clonotype: A junction end diverges from the germline sequence, so it may reflect a read error. V gene TRBV7-6 combines with J gene TRBJ1-1; D is undetermined. Per the germline V gene, CDR1 is SGHVS and CDR2 is FNYEAQ. The CDR3 sequence is 17 residues long. The CDR3 here is CASSLTPARSMNTEALF. The CDR3 DNA follows: TGTGCCAGCAGCTTAACTCCCGCCAGATCCATGAACACTGAAGCTCTCTTT.

The table lists this clonotype with many counts. The V call is TRBV29-1, the J call TRBJ2-1, with a possible D match to TRBD2 (6 bases). The CDR3 is made up of 16 amino acids. Trimming shortened V by 4 bases and J by 2 bases, and 18 bases separated the two germline ends. CDR1 SQVTM and CDR2 ANQGSEA come from the germline V gene. The CDR3: CSVGRGSVGAYNEQFF. CDR3 DNA: TGCAGCGTTGGGAGGGGATCAGTTGGGGCCTACAATGAGCAGTTCTTC.

The chain joins TRBV29-1 to TRBJ2-2; 16 nucleotides agree with TRBD2. CDR3 size: 16 residues. The ends lost 2 bases at V and 6 bases at J; junction bases unmatched: 3. Germline CDR1 reads SQVTM; CDR2 reads ANQGSEA. Written as DNA, the CDR3 is TGCAGCGTTGAATGGGGACTAGCGGGAGGGGCCGGGGAGCTGTTTTTT. It translates to CSVEWGLAGGAGELFF.

V and J are TRBV7-9 and TRBJ2-1; 10 bases fit TRBD2. Losses at the gene ends were 4 bases for V and 1 base for J; bases not matched to a gene: 4. The germline V gene encodes CDR1 SEHNR and CDR2 FQNEAQ (reference sequence). CDR3 length: 16 residues. The CDR3 loop reads CASSSKRGGSYNEQFF. CDR3 nucleotides: TGTGCCAGCAGCTCCAAGCGGGGGGGATCCTACAATGAGCAGTTCTTC.

About this clonotype: A much larger clone is a single base away; this may be a read error. The genes are TRBV2 and TRBJ2-7; perhaps D is TRBD1 or TRBD2 (5 bases each). Trimming stripped 6 bases from V and 5 bases from J, with 5 bases between. Germline-derived CDR1 and CDR2 are SNHLY and FYNNEI. The CDR3 extends over 10 amino acids. CDR3 bases: TGTGCCAGCAGGGGGGACGAGCAGTACTTC. Translating it yields CASRGDEQYF.

This clonotype appeared a few times. The chain employs TRBV2 and TRBJ2-1; the D is unclear. Trimming pared 6 bases from V and 0 bases from J, leaving 12 bases between. CDR1 is SNHLY and CDR2 is FYNNEI in the germline V gene. The CDR3 loop spans 15 amino acids. This chain's CDR3 is CASREWQHSYNEQFF. CDR3 DNA sequence: TGTGCCAGCAGGGAATGGCAGCACTCCTACAATGAGCAGTTCTTC.

The rearrangement joins TRBV28 to TRBJ2-3; D might be TRBD1 (6 bases). The CDR3 contains 13 residues. The germline gives CDR1 MDHEN, CDR2 SYDVKM. V gave up 6 bases and J gave up 4 bases, with 11 bases separating them. This CDR3 reads CASRWDNADTQYF. CDR3 bases: TGTGCCAGCAGGTGGGACAACGCAGATACGCAGTATTTT.

At least ten counts were recorded for this clonotype. The rearrangement uses TRBV29-1 and TRBJ2-1; 9 bases are a match to TRBD2. Looked up from germline, CDR1 is SQVTM and CDR2 is ANQGSEA. The CDR3 is 13 residues long. V gave up 3 bases and J gave up 9 bases; unmatched junction bases: 6. CDR3 bases: TGCAGCGTTGAGGAGGCGGGAGGGCCTGAGCAGTTCTTC. Amino acids: CSVEEAGGPEQFF.

This clonotype was observed at least ten times. The rearrangement uses TRBV27 and TRBJ2-7; D not resolved. CDR1 is MNHEY, CDR2 SMNVEV, per germline (reference sequence). Trimming removed 3 bases from V and 0 bases from J, with 9 bases in between. There are 14 residues in the CDR3. The CDR3 reads CASSLGLGSYEQYF. The DNA of the CDR3 is TGTGCCAGCAGTTTGGGCCTCGGCTCCTACGAGCAGTACTTC.

There are a few counts of this clonotype. V gene TRBV4-2 combines with J gene TRBJ2-7; D not resolved. The V gene's germline CDR1 is LGHNA and CDR2 YNFKEQ. This CDR3 is built from 13 residues. Trimming left V 8 bases short and J 5 bases short, with 16 bases between. The CDR3 sequence: CASREDGVHEQYF. CDR3 sequence (DNA): TGTGCCAGCCGAGAGGACGGTGTCCACGAGCAGTACTTC.

The table lists this clonotype with many counts. This chain joins TRBV7-9 and TRBJ2-2, with TRBD1 matching 8 bases. V dropped 5 bases and J dropped 5; count of bases not matched to a gene: 10. The CDR3 covers 16 residues. Germline V gene data show CDR1 as SEHNR and CDR2 as FQNEAQ (reference sequence). As DNA, the CDR3 is TGTGCCAGCAGCCCCGGGACAGGCGGTTGGACCGGGGAGCTGTTTTTT. This translates into CASSPGTGGWTGELFF.

A few counts support this clonotype. The J gene is TRBJ2-5, the V gene TRBV11-2; D possibly corresponds to TRBD1 (6 bases). The CDR3 sequence is 16 residues long. Germline V gives CDR1 SGHAT, CDR2 FQNNGV. Trimming removed 0 bases from V and 2 bases from J, with 13 bases in between. In nucleotides, the CDR3 is TGTGCCAGCAGCTTAGATCACAGGGCACCACAAGAGACCCAGTACTTC. Its protein is CASSLDHRAPQETQYF.

This clonotype was seen many times. The chain has TRBV7-6 and TRBJ2-1; 10 nucleotides align to TRBD2. The germline V gene has CDR1 SGHVS and CDR2 FNYEAQ. This CDR3 has 14 residues. Trimming took 1 base from V and 8 from J; bases not matched to a gene: 2. The CDR3 bases are TGTGCCAGCAGCTTAGGGGGACTAGCGCATGAGCAGTTCTTC. Translating gives CASSLGGLAHEQFF.

This clonotype has only a few counts. V gene TRBV7-9 combines with J gene TRBJ2-7; 9 bases match TRBD1. Germline CDR1 reads SEHNR; CDR2 reads FQNEAQ (reference sequence). The CDR3 has 15 residues. J lost 7 bases, V lost 5 bases, and 12 bases had no gene match. The CDR3 DNA sequence: TGTGCCAGCAGCCCCCGCGGGGACAGGGTAGAGGAGCAGTACTTC. This encodes CASSPRGDRVEEQYF.

The rearrangement joins TRBV7-2 to TRBJ2-3, with 9 bases matching TRBD2. V shed 1 base and J 2 bases; nucleotides not matched to a gene: 4. This CDR3 is 16 amino acids long. Germline V gives CDR1 SGHTA, CDR2 FQGNSA. The CDR3 is CASSLGRGGATDTQYF. The CDR3 DNA follows: TGTGCCAGCAGCTTAGGACGCGGGGGGGCCACAGATACGCAGTATTTT.

This clonotype has ten or more counts. The rearrangement uses TRBV20-1 and TRBJ2-7; D possibly corresponds to TRBD2 (6 bases). There are 13 residues in the CDR3. Deletions cut 1 base from V and 2 bases from J, with 9 bases between. Germline CDR1 and CDR2: DFQATT and SNEGSKA (reference sequence). The CDR3 sequence: CSARVAAAYEQYF. CDR3 nucleotide sequence: TGCAGTGCTAGAGTAGCGGCGGCCTACGAGCAGTACTTC.

This chain connects TRBV4-3 to TRBJ1-6, with a possible D match to TRBD1 (5 bases). Germline assignment: CDR1 LGHNA and CDR2 YSLEER. CDR3 size: 14 residues. V was clipped by 0 bases and J by 10 bases, with 10 bases between them. CDR3 nucleotide sequence: TGCGCCAGCAGCCAAGATCGGGGGACCTCACCCCTCCACTTT. Its protein product is CASSQDRGTSPLHF.